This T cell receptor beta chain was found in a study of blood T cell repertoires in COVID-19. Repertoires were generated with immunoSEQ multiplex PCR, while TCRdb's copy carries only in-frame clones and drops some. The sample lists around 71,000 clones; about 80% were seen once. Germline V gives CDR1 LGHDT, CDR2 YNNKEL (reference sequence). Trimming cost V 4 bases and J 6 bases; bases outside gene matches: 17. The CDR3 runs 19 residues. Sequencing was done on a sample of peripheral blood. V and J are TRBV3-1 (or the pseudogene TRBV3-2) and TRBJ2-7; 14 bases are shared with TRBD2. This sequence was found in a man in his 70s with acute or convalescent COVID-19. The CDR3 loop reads CASSPRERLAGGPPCEQYF. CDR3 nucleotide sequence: TGTGCCAGCAGCCCTCGGGAGAGACTAGCGGGAGGGCCCCCTTGCGAGCAGTACTTC.